A single count supports the clone carrying this TCR beta chain. CDR1 MNHEY and CDR2 SMNVEV come from the germline V gene (reference sequence). The CDR3 spans 17 residues. J lost 1 base, V lost 5 bases, and 13 bases had no gene match. This sample is part of a study of shared clonotypes between healthy human individuals. TCRdb's copy holds only in-frame clones and misses some; the assay was immunoSEQ multiplex PCR. The table has about 2.4 million clones, under 95% seen once. This chain uses TRBV27 with TRBJ1-1, with TRBD1 identical over 7 bases. The sample consisted of naive CD4+ T cells from PBMCs. As to subset: CD45RA+ positively selected. This sequence originates from a man in his late teens or twenties in good health. Some clones in this sample may be carry-over from other donors' samples. This CDR3 is CASSPTGDIGPNTEAFF. For the CDR3, the DNA is TGTGCCAGCAGTCCTACAGGGGATATTGGCCCGAACACTGAAGCTTTCTTT.